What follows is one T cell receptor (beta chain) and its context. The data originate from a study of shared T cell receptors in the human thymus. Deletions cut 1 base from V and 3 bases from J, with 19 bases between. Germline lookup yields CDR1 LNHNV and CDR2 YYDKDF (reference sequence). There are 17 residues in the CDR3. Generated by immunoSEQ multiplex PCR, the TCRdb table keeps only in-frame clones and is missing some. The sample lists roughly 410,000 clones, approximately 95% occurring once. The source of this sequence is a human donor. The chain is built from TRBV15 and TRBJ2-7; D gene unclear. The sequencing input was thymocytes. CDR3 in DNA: TGTGCCACCAGCAGAGCTCAACTCGGTGGTCTTGTCTACGAGCAGTACTTC. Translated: CATSRAQLGGLVYEQYF.